This entry lists 32 T cell receptor beta chains sequenced from one sample in a study of CXCR3-negative and CXCR3-positive naive CD8 T cells. The TRB cDNA libraries were prepared by 5' RACE with UMI labels. TCRdb re-analyzed the 5' RACE reads; it lists each CDR3 protein once, without DNA. The sample table sets out about 43,000 distinct CDR3 sequences. Sequencing was carried out using memory CD8+ T cells from blood. These receptor sequences come from a human donor in good health. Some clones in this sample may be carry-over from other donors' samples.

The V and J genes are TRBV18 and TRBJ2-4; with no DNA, the TCRdb D assignment of TRBD1 cannot be verified. The CDR3 extends over 18 amino acids. CDR1 is KGHSH and CDR2 is LQKENI in the germline V gene. This chain's CDR3 is CASSPVVQGLSSKNIQYF. Full variable domain (outside the CDR3, taken from reference TRBV18 and TRBJ2-4): NAGVMQNPRHLVRRRGQEARLRCSPMKGHSHVYWYRQLPEEGLKFMVYLQKENIIDESGMPKERFSAEFPKEGPSILRIQQVVRGDSAAYFCASSPVVQGLSSKNIQYFGAGTRLSVL.

This sequence joins TRBV11-2 and TRBJ2-2; the TCRdb call, TRBD1, lacks DNA for checking. Germline CDR1 SGHAT, CDR2 FQNNGV. The CDR3 spans 15 residues. CDR3 region: CASSLAGGFTGELFF.

J is TRBJ2-7 and V is TRBV7-8; absent DNA, TCRdb's TRBD1 call cannot be checked. The CDR3 has 14 residues. The V gene's germline CDR1 is SGHVS and CDR2 FQNEAQ. CDR3: CASTGTTRNYEQYF.

This sequence joins TRBV5-1 and TRBJ2-1; as DNA is missing, the TRBD1 call by TCRdb cannot be tested. The CDR3 length is 17 residues. In germline, CDR1 is SGHRS, CDR2 YFSETQ. The CDR3 sequence is CASSPTGSLSSYNEQFF. Full variable domain (rest looked up from reference TRBV5-1 and TRBJ2-1): KAGVTQTPRYLIKTRGQQVTLSCSPISGHRSVSWYQQTPGQGLQFLFEYFSETQRNKGNFPGRFSGRQFSNSRSEMNVSTLELGDSALYLCASSPTGSLSSYNEQFFGPGTRLTVL.

The chain combines TRBV10-3 with TRBJ2-7; TCRdb's D call of TRBD1 is untestable without DNA. The V gene's germline CDR1 is ENHRY and CDR2 SYGVKD. The CDR3 length is 15 residues. The CDR3 sequence: CAISEGQGGLYEQYF.

The chain is built from TRBV15 and TRBJ2-5; the D call of TRBD1 rests on TCRdb alone, since no DNA is present to check it. CDR1 and CDR2 (germline): LNHNV, YYDKDF (reference sequence). The CDR3 sequence is 15 residues long. The CDR3 sequence is CATYSGRGYQETQYF. The variable domain in full, with the rest retrieved from reference TRBV15 and TRBJ2-5, is DAMVIQNPRYQVTQFGKPVTLSCSQTLNHNVMYWYQQKSSQAPKLLFHYYDKDFNNEADTPDNFQSRRPNTSFCFLDIRSPGLGDTAMYLCATYSGRGYQETQYFGPGTRLLVL.

The chain combines TRBV20-1 with TRBJ1-1; with no DNA, the TCRdb D assignment of TRBD1 cannot be verified. The CDR3 totals 13 residues. Germline CDR1 is DFQATT and CDR2 is SNEGSKA (reference sequence). The CDR3: CSARARGEAEAFF.

This chain connects TRBV6-5 to TRBJ2-5; the TCRdb call, TRBD1, lacks DNA for checking. Germline values: CDR1 MNHEY, CDR2 SVGAGI. This CDR3 spans 15 amino acids. The CDR3 protein is CASSATGGQQETQYF.

The chain links TRBV20-1 to TRBJ2-2; without DNA, the TCRdb call of TRBD2 cannot be checked. There are 17 residues in the CDR3. The V gene's germline CDR1 is DFQATT and CDR2 SNEGSKA (reference sequence). The CDR3 reads CSARDLLSGGDAGELFF.

This chain uses TRBV28 with TRBJ2-7; the D gene TCRdb calls, TRBD1, cannot be checked with no DNA. Looked up from germline, CDR1 is MDHEN and CDR2 is SYDVKM. This CDR3 comprises 15 residues. This CDR3 is CASSPTGQGYYEQYF.

V gene TRBV29-1 combines with J gene TRBJ2-7. The V gene's germline CDR1 is SQVTM and CDR2 ANQGSEA. The CDR3 has 11 residues. CDR3 residues: CSVDEGYEQYF.

CDR3 region: CASSTSPDTQYF. This chain links TRBV28 with TRBJ2-3; TCRdb's D call of TRBD2 is untestable without DNA. The V gene's germline CDR1 is MDHEN and CDR2 SYDVKM. This CDR3 contains 12 residues.

This chain connects TRBV29-1 to TRBJ2-1. Germline values: CDR1 SQVTM, CDR2 ANQGSEA. The CDR3 is made up of 13 amino acids. The CDR3 loop reads CSVEEDLNNEQFF.

The chain carries TRBV10-3 and TRBJ2-3. This CDR3 has 14 amino acids. The V gene's germline CDR1 is ENHRY and CDR2 SYGVKD. This CDR3 reads CAISESENEDTQYF.

The chain recombines TRBV29-1 with TRBJ2-3; TCRdb returns TRBD1, unconfirmable since there is no DNA. The V gene's germline CDR1 is SQVTM and CDR2 ANQGSEA. The CDR3 consists of 14 residues. CDR3 sequence: CSVWGQEDTDTQYF.

This chain uses TRBV28 with TRBJ1-5. Germline V gene lookup returns CDR1 MDHEN and CDR2 SYDVKM. This CDR3 is 13 amino acids long. This chain's CDR3 is CASSLNGNQPQHF.

The chain has TRBV7-8 and TRBJ1-2. The germline CDR1 and CDR2 sequences are SGHVS and FQNEAQ. The CDR3 totals 14 residues. The chain's CDR3 is CASSARVGGYGYTF.

The chain uses TRBV7-9 and TRBJ2-7; no DNA is available, so the TRBD1 call from TCRdb remains unchecked. Germline CDR1 SEHNR, CDR2 FQNEAQ (reference sequence). This CDR3 region has 13 residues. This CDR3 reads CASSSTGGDEQYF.

The genes are TRBV7-9 and TRBJ1-1; TCRdb proposes TRBD1, but this gene call is untestable without DNA. Germline V gives CDR1 SEHNR, CDR2 FQNEAQ (reference sequence). The CDR3 covers 17 residues. This chain's CDR3 is CASSLAHSGTGGTEAFF.

The V gene is TRBV20-1, the J gene TRBJ2-1; the TCRdb D gene call, TRBD2, has no DNA to confirm it. This CDR3 has 14 amino acids. Germline CDR1 DFQATT, CDR2 SNEGSKA (reference sequence). This CDR3 reads CSISSGRGGNEQFF.

This chain uses TRBV2 with TRBJ2-7; TCRdb's assignment of TRBD2 cannot be checked, as there is no DNA. This CDR3 is built from 13 residues. Germline V gene sequence: CDR1 SNHLY, CDR2 FYNNEI. The CDR3 sequence: CASMSGGGYEQYF. The variable domain in full, with the rest retrieved from reference TRBV2 and TRBJ2-7, is EPEVTQTPSHQVTQMGQEVILRCVPISNHLYFYWYRQILGQKVEFLVSFYNNEISEKSEIFDDQFSVERPDGSNFTLKIRSTKLEDSAMYFCASMSGGGYEQYFGPGTRLTVT.

The V call is TRBV7-9, the J call TRBJ2-1. Germline V gives CDR1 SEHNR, CDR2 FQNEAQ (reference sequence). There are 14 residues in the CDR3. The CDR3 reads CAIHLGSSYNEQFF.

The chain joins TRBV5-6 to TRBJ1-2. Looked up from germline, CDR1 is SGHDT and CDR2 is YYEEEE. The CDR3 is made up of 14 amino acids. The CDR3 protein is CASSEGTAAYGYTF.

The chain uses TRBV12-3 or TRBV12-4 and TRBJ2-2; absent DNA, TCRdb's TRBD2 call cannot be checked. The CDR3 totals 16 residues. CDR3 in amino acids: CASRPRTSGGTGELFF.

The chain joins TRBV6-1 to TRBJ2-1; TCRdb indicates TRBD1, and absent DNA this call remains unverified. The CDR3 runs to 12 residues. CDR1 MNHNS and CDR2 SASEGT come from the germline V gene. The CDR3 loop is CASSGPRRGKFF.

Here the CDR3 reads CASSSGYSYEQFF. The V gene is TRBV5-1, the J gene TRBJ2-1; TCRdb reports TRBD1, a call that lacks DNA to check it against. The CDR3 length is 13 residues. The V gene's germline CDR1 is SGHRS and CDR2 YFSETQ.

The chain employs TRBV7-3 and TRBJ2-3; TCRdb proposes TRBD2, but this gene call is untestable without DNA. Germline V CDR1 and CDR2: SGHTA, FQGTGA. The CDR3 has 15 residues. CDR3 protein: CASRATSGYTDTQYF.

The chain couples TRBV10-3 to TRBJ2-7; the D call of TRBD1 rests on TCRdb alone, since no DNA is present to check it. The CDR3 is 14 amino acids. The V gene's germline CDR1 is ENHRY and CDR2 SYGVKD. Here the CDR3 reads CAIQVGTGVHEQYF.

The genes are TRBV4-3 and TRBJ2-3; the TRBD2 assignment by TCRdb is unverifiable without DNA. The CDR3 runs to 16 residues. Germline V CDR1 and CDR2: LGHNA, YSLEER. The chain's CDR3 is CASSQDRTSGADTQYF.

This rearrangement joins TRBV28 to TRBJ1-2; TCRdb's D call of TRBD1 is untestable without DNA. Germline values: CDR1 MDHEN, CDR2 SYDVKM. This CDR3 region has 14 residues. CDR3 region: CASRTETGVYGYTF.

The genes are TRBV20-1 and TRBJ2-7; without DNA, the TCRdb call of TRBD2 cannot be checked. The CDR3 consists of 13 residues. Per the germline V gene, CDR1 is DFQATT and CDR2 is SNEGSKA (reference sequence). The chain's CDR3 is CSARVWGGYEQYF.

The chain combines TRBV28 with TRBJ2-2. Germline loops: CDR1 MDHEN, CDR2 SYDVKM. The CDR3 runs 12 residues. The chain's CDR3 is CASSPDPGELFF.